The 27 T cell receptor beta chains given below trace back to one sample, sequenced in a study of CD8+CD57+ T cells in acquired aplastic anemia. TCR beta VDJ and CDR3 were profiled, and genomic DNA was the template. TCRdb reprocessed the reads via MiXCR and lists one record per CDR3 protein. The table has more than 250,000 distinct CDR3 sequences, around 82% seen once; the top ten hold 40% to 50%. The sequenced patients had an expansion of CD8+CD57+ cells seen by flow cytometry. The sample consisted of sorted CD4+, CD8+, or CD8+CD57+ T cells (not recorded which) from PBMCs. Receptors were obtained from a human donor with aplastic anemia.

This clonotype was found once. Germline is not matched at one junction end, which may reflect a read error. The rearrangement uses TRBV7-6 and TRBJ2-3; D possibly corresponds to TRBD2 (7 bases). CDR1 SGHVS and CDR2 FNYEAQ come from the germline V gene. CDR3 length equals 13 residues. CDR3 DNA sequence: TGTGCCAGCAGCGTAGGGGGGGCAGGCACTGAAGCTTTC. It encodes CASSVGGAGTEAF.

The chain uses TRBV6-5 and TRBJ2-3, with D tentatively TRBD2 (5 bases). V was clipped by 8 bases and J by 3 bases, with 18 bases between them. Germline CDR1 is MNHEY and CDR2 is SVGAGI. The CDR3 runs 15 residues. The DNA for the CDR3 is TGTGCCAGCCTCCCGGTTTTGGGGAGTACAGATACGCAGTATTTT. Protein: CASLPVLGSTDTQYF.

This clonotype has a handful of counts. The conserved phenylalanine or tryptophan is not found at the CDR3 terminus, so this likely reflects a read error. No DNA is shown, since the ends of the CDR3 on it are uncertain; the CDR3 is the one TCRdb lists. The rearrangement joins TRBV7-8 to TRBJ2-3. The germline V gene encodes CDR1 SGHVS and CDR2 FQNEAQ. Inclusive of both ends, the CDR3 amounts to 13 amino acids. The CDR3 here is CASSFHPDGTPFS.

In regard to this clonotype: It is likely a read error, because the conserved phenylalanine at the end of the CDR3 is missing. The DNA is omitted, as the CDR3 cannot be located on it reliably, and the CDR3 follows TCRdb's listing. The chain employs TRBV7-3 and TRBJ2-7. The CDR3 is 12 residues long, ends included. The V gene's germline CDR1 is SGHTA and CDR2 FQGTGA. The CDR3 sequence: CASSIKANAVEH.

The chain is built from TRBV7-2 and TRBJ1-2, with D unclear. This CDR3 has 13 amino acids. Germline lookup yields CDR1 SGHTA and CDR2 FQGNSA. V was cut by 2 bases and J by 6 bases, with 10 bases left in between. The CDR3 sequence is CASSLSRSHGYTF. The CDR3, as DNA: TGTGCCAGCAGCTTATCAAGGTCGCATGGCTACACCTTC.

The chain joins TRBV19 to TRBJ2-5; D is possibly TRBD1 or TRBD2 (5 bases each). V lost 3 bases to trimming and J lost 1 base, with 15 bases between them. The CDR3 sequence is 16 residues long. CDR1 and CDR2 (germline): LNHDA, SQIVND (reference sequence). In DNA, the CDR3 is TGTGCCAGTAGTATGTGGGGCGGGCTGATCCAAGAGACCCAGTACTTC. Amino acid sequence: CASSMWGGLIQETQYF.

On this clonotype: This CDR3 fails to terminate in the conserved phenylalanine or tryptophan, so it likely reflects a read error. No DNA is shown, since the ends of the CDR3 on it are uncertain; the CDR3 is the one TCRdb lists. The chain links TRBV2 to TRBJ1-6; the table names TRBD1, a call not compared with the DNA. The CDR3 contains 16 residues when both ends are counted. Per germline, CDR1 SNHLY and CDR2 FYNNEI. CDR3 protein: CASSDGGIHDQFFVPG.

This clonotype was seen repeatedly, ten times or more. The V and J genes are TRBV13 and TRBJ1-5, with 7 bases that match TRBD1. There are 16 residues in the CDR3. J was trimmed by 2 bases and V by 0 bases; bases with no gene match: 4. Per germline, CDR1 PRHDT and CDR2 FYEKMQ (reference sequence). This CDR3 reads CASSLGHGTGNQPQHF. CDR3 DNA sequence: TGTGCCAGCAGCTTAGGCCACGGGACAGGCAATCAGCCCCAGCATTTT.

This clonotype was detected a few times. The J gene is TRBJ2-1, the V gene TRBV13; 7 positions match TRBD2. The CDR3 contains 14 residues. CDR1 is PRHDT, CDR2 FYEKMQ, per germline (reference sequence). After removal of 10 bases from V and 8 bases from J, the junction contained 14 bases not matched to a gene. The CDR3: CATGSGGSRDEQFF. The CDR3 DNA is TGTGCCACCGGCTCAGGCGGGAGTAGGGATGAGCAGTTCTTC.

The V gene is TRBV9, the J gene TRBJ2-5; the match to TRBD2 covers 11 bases. This CDR3 is built from 16 residues. Germline-derived CDR1 and CDR2 are SGDLS and YYNGEE. V was clipped by 4 bases and J by 5 bases; unmatched bases: 10. CDR3 sequence reads: CASSNLAGGSRETQYF. The DNA of the CDR3 is TGTGCCAGCAGCAATCTAGCGGGAGGTTCGAGGGAGACCCAGTACTTC.

The V gene is TRBV9, the J gene TRBJ2-7; D perhaps matches TRBD2 (6 bases). The CDR3 is made up of 18 amino acids. Germline CDR1 reads SGDLS; CDR2 reads YYNGEE. V lost 1 base and J 0 bases, leaving 20 bases between the germline ends. The DNA of the CDR3 is TGTGCCAGCAGCGTACAGACCACGGGGGAAGCCTACTCCTACGAGCAGTACGTC. Protein product: CASSVQTTGEAYSYEQYV.

The chain couples TRBV7-9 to TRBJ1-1; no firm D call. V was cut by 1 base and J by 14 bases, with 23 bases left in between. CDR3 length equals 15 residues. The V gene's germline CDR1 is SEHNR and CDR2 FQNEAQ (reference sequence). The CDR3 nucleotides read TGTGCCAGCAGCTTAGTTCCCGGAGGGCAGTCTGATGCATTCTTT. It is translated as CASSLVPGGQSDAFF.

For the CDR3, the DNA is TGTGCCAGCAGGGAACTGGAGCAGGCCTACGAGCAGTACGTC. This translates into CASRELEQAYEQYV. The V gene is TRBV2, the J gene TRBJ2-7; no clear D. The V end was cut by 6 bases, the J end by 2 bases, with 14 bases between. The CDR3 has 14 residues. CDR1 and CDR2 (germline): SNHLY, FYNNEI.

This clonotype was observed a handful of times. Given a much more abundant clone one base away, this may be a read error. The J gene is TRBJ2-1, the V gene TRBV6-1; D may be TRBD1 or TRBD2 (5 bases each). This CDR3 is built from 14 residues. Germline CDR1 is MNHNS and CDR2 is SASEGT. Trimming pared 6 bases from V and 6 bases from J, leaving 15 bases between. The CDR3: CASRGDGPCNEQFF. In DNA form, the CDR3 reads TGTGCCAGCAGAGGGGACGGCCCCTGCAATGAGCAGTTCTTC.

As for this clonotype: A read error is likely, as this CDR3 ends without the conserved phenylalanine or tryptophan. The DNA is left out, because the CDR3 cannot be placed on it with certainty; the CDR3 is given as TCRdb lists it. This chain uses TRBV2 with TRBJ2-5; TRBD1 is taken as the D call from the table, unchecked against the DNA. The CDR3 spans 15 residues, counting both ends. The germline V gene encodes CDR1 SNHLY and CDR2 FYNNEI. This CDR3 is CASGDRGTYTQYFGP.

As concerns this clonotype: At one end, the junction sequence differs from germline, possibly due to a read error. The chain uses TRBV9 and TRBJ1-2; 10 nucleotides line up with TRBD1. Germline CDR1 and CDR2: SGDLS and YYNGEE. The CDR3 sequence is 17 residues long. The CDR3 region has the DNA TGTGCCAGCAGCTCAGGGGGGGACAGGGGCTTGGACTATGGCTACACCTTT. It translates to CASSSGGDRGLDYGYTF.

J is TRBJ2-3 and V is TRBV7-2, with D hard to call. V was clipped by 5 bases and J by 14 bases, with 26 bases between them. CDR3 length: 15 amino acids. CDR1 is SGHTA, CDR2 FQGNSA, per germline. CDR3 coding DNA: TGTGCCAGCAGCCGATCTCGGGCGTACAATGAGCAGTTGTATTTT. The encoded protein is CASSRSRAYNEQLYF.

This chain connects TRBV9 to TRBJ2-5, with D hard to call. Germline CDR1 reads SGDLS; CDR2 reads YYNGEE. The CDR3 is 15 amino acids. Trimming shortened V by 1 base and J by 3 bases, and 13 bases separated the two germline ends. The CDR3, as DNA: TGTGCCAGCAGCGTACTGGCCACGAGAAAAGAGACCCAGTACTTC. Its translation: CASSVLATRKETQYF.

As for this clonotype: It is likely a read error, because the conserved phenylalanine at the end of the CDR3 is missing. This chain connects TRBV10-1 to TRBJ2-5; the match to TRBD1 covers 8 bases. This CDR3 has 13 amino acids. Germline V CDR1 and CDR2: WNHNN, SYGVQD (reference sequence). V gave up 8 bases and J gave up 8 bases; unmatched junction bases: 10. The CDR3, as DNA: TGCGCCAGCCGCGGGACAGGCCAGAAAACCCAGTACTGT. It is translated as CASRGTGQKTQYC.

The V gene is TRBV30, the J gene TRBJ2-5, with D perhaps TRBD2 (5 bases). This CDR3 has 13 residues. Between the trimmed V and J ends, which lost 0 bases and 4 bases, there was a span of 9 bases. Germline V lookup: CDR1 GTSNPN, CDR2 SVGIG (reference sequence). CDR3: CAWSVGLAETQYF. CDR3 DNA sequence: TGTGCCTGGAGTGTTGGGCTAGCAGAGACCCAGTACTTC. Using reference TRBV30 and TRBJ2-5 for the parts outside the CDR3, the full variable domain is SQTIHQWPATLVQPVGSPLSLECTVEGTSNPNLYWYRQAAGRGLQLLFYSVGIGQISSEVPQNLSASRPQDRQFILSSKKLLLSDSGFYLCAWSVGLAETQYFGPGTRLLVL.

The chain has TRBV7-2 and TRBJ2-1, with TRBD1 matching 10 bases. J was trimmed by 16 bases and V by 3 bases; bases with no gene match: 12. The CDR3 is made up of 14 amino acids. Germline CDR1 SGHTA, CDR2 FQGNSA. In nucleotides, the CDR3 is TGTGCCAGCAGCTTGACAGGGGGCGCCGACGATGGCTTCTTC. It specifies CASSLTGGADDGFF.

The chain links TRBV12-3 or TRBV12-4 to TRBJ2-2; D possibly matches TRBD1 or TRBD2 (5 bases each). CDR3 length: 13 amino acids. V dropped 6 bases and J dropped 3 bases, with 8 bases sitting between them. In DNA form, the CDR3 reads TGTGCCAGCAGGAGAGGGGACACCGGGGAGCTGTTTTTT. Amino acid sequence: CASRRGDTGELFF.

About this clonotype: One junction end disagrees with the germline gene, perhaps due to a read error. The chain has TRBV2 and TRBJ2-5; D is ambiguous. CDR3 length: 17 amino acids. Germline CDR1 SNHLY, CDR2 FYNNEI. The CDR3 DNA reads as TGTGCCAGCAGTGATTTTAATAGCAATCAGCCCCAGGAGTTTGGTGACTTC. It specifies CASSDFNSNQPQEFGDF.

This sequence joins TRBV7-8 and TRBJ2-1; unclear D gene. With 5 bases removed from V and 8 bases from J, the gap between germline ends came to 22 bases. From germline, CDR1 is SGHVS and CDR2 FQNEAQ. The CDR3 contains 16 residues. The chain's CDR3 is CASSQRHGNDQDEQFF. DNA for the CDR3: TGTGCCAGCAGCCAGCGCCACGGAAACGATCAGGATGAGCAGTTCTTC.

This chain connects TRBV25-1 to TRBJ1-2; D is unresolved. From germline, CDR1 is MGHDK and CDR2 SYGVNS. V lost 2 bases and J lost 0, with 4 bases in between. CDR3 length: 13 residues. The CDR3 is CASSEHPNYGYTF. The CDR3 nucleotides are TGTGCCAGCAGTGAACACCCTAACTATGGCTACACCTTC.

Comments on this clonotype: Because it lacks the conserved phenylalanine or tryptophan at the end, this CDR3 is likely a read error. The limits of the CDR3 on the DNA are not certain, so only TCRdb's listed CDR3 is given. The chain uses TRBV7-2 and TRBJ2-7; the table's D call, TRBD2, was not checked against the DNA. The CDR3 is 13 amino acids long, termini counted. The germline gives CDR1 SGHTA, CDR2 FQGNSA. CDR3 protein: CASSWGGGPNYDY.

This clonotype is a singleton in its sample. It is likely a read error, because the conserved phenylalanine at the end of the CDR3 is missing. Because the CDR3's place on the DNA is in doubt, the DNA is left out and the CDR3 is given as listed by TCRdb. This chain joins TRBV7-9 and TRBJ2-1. Germline CDR1 and CDR2: SEHNR and FQNEAQ (reference sequence). The CDR3 is 13 amino acids long, termini counted. The CDR3 is CASSLSEKNYEFY.